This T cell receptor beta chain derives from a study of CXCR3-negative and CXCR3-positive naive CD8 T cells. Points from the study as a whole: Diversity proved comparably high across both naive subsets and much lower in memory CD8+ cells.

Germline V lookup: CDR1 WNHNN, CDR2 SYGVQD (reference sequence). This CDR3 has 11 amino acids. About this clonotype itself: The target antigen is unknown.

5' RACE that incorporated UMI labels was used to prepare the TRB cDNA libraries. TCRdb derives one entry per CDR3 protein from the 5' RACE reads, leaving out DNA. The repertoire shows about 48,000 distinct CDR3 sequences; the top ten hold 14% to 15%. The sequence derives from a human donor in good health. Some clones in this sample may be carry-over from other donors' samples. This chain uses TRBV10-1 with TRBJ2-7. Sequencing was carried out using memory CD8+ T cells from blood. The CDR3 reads CAGGDSYEQYF.